The clone carrying this TCR beta chain was found a few times. Its specificity is not known. Germline CDR1 SGHTA, CDR2 FQGNSA. V gave up 1 base and J gave up 2 bases, with 19 bases separating them. CDR3 length: 18 residues. This sample stems from a study of T cells in Graves' hyperthyroidism and ophthalmopathy. Study results and limitations: Blood also held most thyroid clonotypes expanded beyond 0.001.

Amplified TCR beta CDR3 regions derived from RNA transcripts. A first-round RT-PCR of the TCR CDR3 used the HTBI primer set. TCRdb called the multiplex PCR reads again in MiXCR, with one record for every CDR3 protein. The data show 490,000 or so distinct CDR3 sequences, 40% to 50% seen once. This TCR was sampled from an adult woman with Graves' disease, either hyperthyroidism or ophthalmopathy (not recorded which). This chain uses TRBV7-2 with TRBJ2-3; tentatively, D is TRBD2 (5 bases). The sample was peripheral blood or thyroid tissue (not recorded which). The CDR3 protein is CASSLGLGEVGYTDTQYF. Here the CDR3 DNA reads TGTGCCAGCAGCTTAGGGTTGGGAGAAGTTGGGTACACAGATACGCAGTATTTT.